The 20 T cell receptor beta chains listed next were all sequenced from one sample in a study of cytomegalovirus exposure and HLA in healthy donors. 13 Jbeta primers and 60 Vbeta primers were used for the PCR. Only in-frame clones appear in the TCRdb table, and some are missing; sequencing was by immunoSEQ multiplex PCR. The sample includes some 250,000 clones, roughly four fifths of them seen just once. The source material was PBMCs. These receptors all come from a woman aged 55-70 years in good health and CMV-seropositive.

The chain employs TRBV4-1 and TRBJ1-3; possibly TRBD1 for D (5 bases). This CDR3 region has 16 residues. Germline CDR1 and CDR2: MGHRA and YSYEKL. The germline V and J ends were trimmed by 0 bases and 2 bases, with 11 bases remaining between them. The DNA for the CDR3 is TGCGCCAGCAGCCAAGATTTCCAGGGCCCTGGAAACACCATATATTTT. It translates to CASSQDFQGPGNTIYF.

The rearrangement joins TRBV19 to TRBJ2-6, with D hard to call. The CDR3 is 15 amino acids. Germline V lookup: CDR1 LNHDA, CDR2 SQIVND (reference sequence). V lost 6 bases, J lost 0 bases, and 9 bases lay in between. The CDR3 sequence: CASSPRYSGANVLTF. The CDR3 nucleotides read TGTGCCAGTAGCCCCAGATACTCTGGGGCCAACGTCCTGACTTTC.

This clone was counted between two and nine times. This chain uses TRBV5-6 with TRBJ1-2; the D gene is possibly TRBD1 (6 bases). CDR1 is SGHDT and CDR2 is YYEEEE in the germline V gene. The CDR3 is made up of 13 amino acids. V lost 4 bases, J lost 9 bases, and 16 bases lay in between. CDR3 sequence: CASSLDSGRSYTF. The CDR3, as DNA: TGTGCCAGCAGCCTGGACAGCGGGCGGAGCTACACCTTC.

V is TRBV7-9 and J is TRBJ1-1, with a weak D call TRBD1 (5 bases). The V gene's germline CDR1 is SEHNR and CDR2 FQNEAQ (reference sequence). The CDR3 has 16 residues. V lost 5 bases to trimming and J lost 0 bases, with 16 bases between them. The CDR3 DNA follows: TGTGCCAGCAGCGCAAGACAGTGGAAAGTGAACACTGAAGCTTTCTTT. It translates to CASSARQWKVNTEAFF. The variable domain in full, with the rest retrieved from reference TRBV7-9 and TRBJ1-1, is DTGVSQNPRHKITKRGQNVTFRCDPISEHNRLYWYRQTLGQGPEFLTYFQNEAQLEKSRLLSDRFSAERPKGSFSTLEIQRTEQGDSAMYLCASSARQWKVNTEAFFGQGTRLTVV.

The CDR3 bases are TGTGCCAGCAGTTTGCAGGGGAGCTCCTACGAGCAGTACTTC. Translating gives CASSLQGSSYEQYF. The chain couples TRBV28 to TRBJ2-7; D may be TRBD1 (6 bases). The CDR3 is made up of 14 amino acids. From germline, CDR1 is MDHEN and CDR2 SYDVKM. V was trimmed by 3 bases and J by 0 bases, leaving 9 bases between them.

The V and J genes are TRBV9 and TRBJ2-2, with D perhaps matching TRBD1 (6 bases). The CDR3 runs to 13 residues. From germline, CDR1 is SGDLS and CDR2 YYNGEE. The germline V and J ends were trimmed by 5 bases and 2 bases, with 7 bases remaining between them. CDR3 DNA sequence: TGTGCCAGCAGGGACAGCAACACCGGGGAGCTGTTTTTT. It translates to CASRDSNTGELFF.

CDR3 residues: CASGVWKTGSDTQYF. CDR3 bases: TGTGCCAGCGGTGTTTGGAAGACAGGGTCAGATACGCAGTATTTT. The chain recombines TRBV28 with TRBJ2-3, with 7 nucleotides matching TRBD1. The CDR3 loop spans 15 amino acids. CDR1 is MDHEN and CDR2 is SYDVKM in the germline V gene. V lost 8 bases, J lost 4 bases, and 12 bases stayed unmatched.

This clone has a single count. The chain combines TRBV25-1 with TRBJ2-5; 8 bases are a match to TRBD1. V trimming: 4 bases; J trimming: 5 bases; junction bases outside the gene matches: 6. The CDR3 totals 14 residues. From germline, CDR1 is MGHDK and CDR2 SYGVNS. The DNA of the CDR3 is TGTGCCAGCAGTGCCAGGGGGCGAGACGAGACCCAGTACTTC. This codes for CASSARGRDETQYF.

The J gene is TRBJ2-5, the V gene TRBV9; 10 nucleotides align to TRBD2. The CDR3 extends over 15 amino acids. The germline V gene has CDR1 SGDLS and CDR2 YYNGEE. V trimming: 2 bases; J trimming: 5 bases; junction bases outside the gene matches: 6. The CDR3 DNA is TGTGCCAGCAGCGTTCTAGCGGGAGCGCAGGAGACCCAGTACTTC. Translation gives CASSVLAGAQETQYF. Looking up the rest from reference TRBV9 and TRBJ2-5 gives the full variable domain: DSGVTQTPKHLITATGQRVTLRCSPRSGDLSVYWYQQSLDQGLQFLIQYYNGEERAKGNILERFSAQQFPDLHSELNLSSLELGDSALYFCASSVLAGAQETQYFGPGTRLLVL.

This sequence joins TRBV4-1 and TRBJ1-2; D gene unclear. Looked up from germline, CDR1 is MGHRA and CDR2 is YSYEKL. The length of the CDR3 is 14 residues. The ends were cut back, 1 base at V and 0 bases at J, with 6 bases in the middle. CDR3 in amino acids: CASSQGPANYGYTF. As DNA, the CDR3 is TGCGCCAGCAGCCAAGGGCCTGCTAACTATGGCTACACCTTC.

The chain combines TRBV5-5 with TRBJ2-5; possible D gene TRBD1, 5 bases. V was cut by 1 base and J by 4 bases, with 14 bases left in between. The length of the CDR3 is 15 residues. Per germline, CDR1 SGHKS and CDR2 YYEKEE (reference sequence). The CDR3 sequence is CASSLIQGRVETQYF. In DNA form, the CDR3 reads TGTGCCAGCAGCTTGATCCAGGGTAGGGTAGAGACCCAGTACTTC.

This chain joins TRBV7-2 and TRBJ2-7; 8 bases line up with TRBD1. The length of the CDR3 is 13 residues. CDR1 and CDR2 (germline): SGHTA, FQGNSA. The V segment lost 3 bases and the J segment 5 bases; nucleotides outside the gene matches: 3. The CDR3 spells CASSFGDRHEQYF. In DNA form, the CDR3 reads TGTGCCAGCAGCTTTGGGGACAGGCACGAGCAGTACTTC.

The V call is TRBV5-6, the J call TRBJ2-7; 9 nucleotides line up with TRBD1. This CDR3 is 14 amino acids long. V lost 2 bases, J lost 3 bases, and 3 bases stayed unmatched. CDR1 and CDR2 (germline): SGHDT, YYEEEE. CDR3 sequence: CASSFETGGYEQYF. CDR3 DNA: TGTGCCAGCAGCTTCGAGACAGGGGGCTACGAGCAGTACTTC.

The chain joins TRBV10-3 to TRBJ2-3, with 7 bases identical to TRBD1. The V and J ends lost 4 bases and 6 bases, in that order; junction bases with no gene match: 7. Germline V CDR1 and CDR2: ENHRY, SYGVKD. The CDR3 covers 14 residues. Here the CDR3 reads CAISAEGARDTQYF. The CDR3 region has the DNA TGTGCCATCAGTGCCGAGGGGGCGAGGGATACGCAGTATTTT.

The DNA of the CDR3 is TGCGCCAGCAGTGAGAGCCCGCAATCTGAAGCTTTCTTT. This encodes CASSESPQSEAFF. The rearrangement uses TRBV10-1 and TRBJ1-1; D not resolved. The CDR3 has 13 residues. V dropped 2 bases and J dropped 6 bases, with 10 bases sitting between them. The germline V gene encodes CDR1 WNHNN and CDR2 SYGVQD (reference sequence).

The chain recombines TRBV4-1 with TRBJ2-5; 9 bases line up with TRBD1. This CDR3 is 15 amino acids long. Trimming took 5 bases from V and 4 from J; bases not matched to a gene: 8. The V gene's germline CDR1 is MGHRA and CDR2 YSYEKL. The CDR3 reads CASSYTGGGRETQYF. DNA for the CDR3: TGCGCCAGCAGCTACACAGGGGGCGGGCGAGAGACCCAGTACTTC.

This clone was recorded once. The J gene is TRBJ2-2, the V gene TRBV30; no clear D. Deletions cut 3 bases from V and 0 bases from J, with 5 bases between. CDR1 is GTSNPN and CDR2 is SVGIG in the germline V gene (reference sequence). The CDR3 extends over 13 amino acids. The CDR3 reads CAWRQTNTGELFF. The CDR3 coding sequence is TGTGCCTGGAGACAGACGAACACCGGGGAGCTGTTTTTT.

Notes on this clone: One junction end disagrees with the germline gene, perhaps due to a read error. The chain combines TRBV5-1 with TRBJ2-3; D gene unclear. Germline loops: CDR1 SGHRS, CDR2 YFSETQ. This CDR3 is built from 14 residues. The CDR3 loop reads CASSPDGTGDTRYF. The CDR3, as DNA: TGCGCCAGCAGCCCCGACGGAACCGGAGATACGCGGTATTTT.

CDR3 bases: TGTGCCAGCAGTGGTTACTACCGTTCTAGCACAGATACGCAGTATTTT. This translates into CASSGYYRSSTDTQYF. This chain links TRBV2 with TRBJ2-3, with D unresolved. V lost 4 bases, J lost 0 bases, and 14 bases lay in between. This CDR3 has 16 amino acids. The germline V gene encodes CDR1 SNHLY and CDR2 FYNNEI.

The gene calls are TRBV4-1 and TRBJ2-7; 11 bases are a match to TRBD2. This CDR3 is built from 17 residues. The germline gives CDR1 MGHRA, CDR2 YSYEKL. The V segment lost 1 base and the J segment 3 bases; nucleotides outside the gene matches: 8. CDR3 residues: CASSQGGGTSGSYEQYF. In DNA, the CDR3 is TGCGCCAGCAGCCAAGGGGGGGGTACTAGCGGGAGCTACGAGCAGTACTTC.